This T cell receptor beta chain was profiled in a study of shared clonotypes between healthy human individuals. Overall study results and limits: Generation probabilities of non-shared clonotypes were lower (relative to those shared by all four donors).

This CDR3 comprises 18 residues. The junction had 11 bases not matched to a gene; V was cut back by 4 bases and J by 1 base. The germline V gene has CDR1 LGHNA and CDR2 YNFKEQ. Concerning this clone: What it binds is not known.

Sequencing used immunoSEQ multiplex PCR; TCRdb keeps in-frame clones, though not all of them. Here the sample spans about 2.3 million clones, about 90% being singletons. The receptor comes from a man in his late teens or twenties in good health. Some clones in this sample may be carry-over from other donors' samples. Sequencing input: naive CD4+ T cells from PBMCs. Subset: CD45RA+ positively selected. This sequence joins TRBV4-2 and TRBJ2-3; 10 nucleotides agree with TRBD2. CDR3 in DNA: TGTGCCAGCAGCCTCCAGTTAAGGACTAGCGGTGGCACAGATACGCAGTATTTT. Protein sequence: CASSLQLRTSGGTDTQYF.